This entry describes one TCR beta chain. Its antigen is unidentified. The CDR3 loop spans 15 amino acids. The J segment lost 3 bases and the V segment lost 7 bases, leaving 8 bases of the junction unmatched. Germline assignment: CDR1 MNHEY and CDR2 SVGEGT. The sample is drawn from a study of T cells in Graves' hyperthyroidism and ophthalmopathy. Whole-study findings and limits: Most clonotypes expanded in thyroid above 0.001 were likewise present in blood. Before onset, by a median of 6.5 months, the model predicted ophthalmopathy.

TCR beta CDR3 regions were amplified from RNA transcripts. Carried out on the TCR CDR3, a first-round RT-PCR used the HTBI primer set. TCRdb re-derived calls from the multiplex PCR reads in MiXCR, one entry per CDR3 protein. The profile shows about 710,000 distinct CDR3 sequences, roughly 17% of them singletons. On the basis of clinical symptoms, serum thyroxine and TRAb, thyroid ultrasound and orbital computed tomography, diagnoses were made. The PBMCs had their origin in around 9.1 ml of fresh peripheral blood. This TCR was recovered from a man between 18 and 29 years old with Graves' hyperthyroidism. Input material: blood. This chain connects TRBV6-2 or TRBV6-3 to TRBJ2-7, with 11 bases fitting TRBD2. CDR3 loop: CASTPLAGGDYEQYF. The CDR3 DNA reads as TGTGCCAGCACCCCCCTAGCGGGAGGCGACTACGAGCAGTACTTC.